One and the same sample provided the 24 T cell receptor beta chains below, sequenced in a study of early T cells in non-severe SARS-CoV-2 infection. TCRdb processed the 5' RACE reads anew with MiXCR; each CDR3 protein has one entry. The sample consists of fewer than 55,000 distinct CDR3 sequences, around 8.4% of them appearing once. Material for sequencing was whole blood. The receptors here all came from an adult who was a healthcare worker with PCR-confirmed SARS-CoV-2 infection or an uninfected control (not recorded which).

This clonotype was counted between two and nine times. This sequence joins TRBV11-2 and TRBJ1-1; D is uncertain. Trimming took 3 bases from V and 5 from J, leaving 16 bases between them. Germline V gives CDR1 SGHAT, CDR2 FQNNGV. The CDR3 is made up of 15 amino acids. The CDR3 protein is CASSLFEQGRTEAFF. CDR3 DNA: TGTGCCAGCAGCTTGTTCGAGCAAGGGCGGACTGAAGCTTTCTTT.

This clonotype was seen many times. As the CDR3 is not closed by the conserved phenylalanine or tryptophan, this likely results from a read error. It is unclear where the CDR3 begins or ends on the DNA, so no DNA is shown, and the CDR3 is as TCRdb lists it. The chain combines TRBV7-8 with TRBJ2-3. Germline-derived CDR1 and CDR2 are SGHVS and FQNEAQ. 11 amino acids form the CDR3, both terminal residues included. CDR3 sequence: CASSLRDNVVI.

The V gene is TRBV6-5, the J gene TRBJ2-7, with a weak D call TRBD1 (6 bases). Per germline, CDR1 MNHEY and CDR2 SVGAGI. This CDR3 is 16 amino acids long. V gave up 6 bases and J gave up 2 bases, with 20 bases separating them. The CDR3 DNA sequence: TGTGCCAGCAGCCGCCTTCTGAATACAGGGACCTACGAGCAGTACTTC. It codes for CASSRLLNTGTYEQYF.

This clonotype was picked up many times. This sequence joins TRBV2 and TRBJ1-1; perhaps TRBD1 as D (6 bases). In germline, CDR1 is SNHLY, CDR2 FYNNEI. V dropped 6 bases and J dropped 11 bases, with 19 bases sitting between them. The CDR3 is made up of 13 amino acids. The CDR3 region has the DNA TGTGCCAGCAGCTCCCACAGGGATATGAATGCTTTCTTT. Translating gives CASSSHRDMNAFF.

This clonotype was seen many times. The V call is TRBV10-2, the J call TRBJ2-7, with 9 bases lining up with TRBD2. The CDR3 has 18 residues. Trimming took 0 bases from V and 3 from J; bases not matched to a gene: 12. From germline, CDR1 is WSHSY and CDR2 SAAADI. The CDR3 here is CASSESIYSLAGIYEQYF. The CDR3 DNA sequence: TGCGCCAGCAGTGAGTCGATTTATTCTCTAGCGGGGATCTACGAGCAGTACTTC.

This clonotype has at least ten counts. This chain connects TRBV5-6 to TRBJ2-1, with 9 bases lining up with TRBD1. Trimming at V came to 4 bases and at J to 9 bases, leaving 14 bases not matched to a gene. The CDR3 consists of 16 residues. Germline-derived CDR1 and CDR2 are SGHDT and YYEEEE. The CDR3 here is CASSPAGTGIIGEQFF. The CDR3, as DNA: TGTGCCAGCAGCCCTGCCGGGACAGGGATAATTGGTGAGCAGTTCTTC.

This clonotype came up many times. This chain links TRBV14 with TRBJ1-3; D unclear. Trimming cost V 3 bases and J 11 bases, with 14 bases left between them. The CDR3 spans 13 residues. Germline V lookup: CDR1 SGHDN, CDR2 FVKESK. CDR3: CASSQEDGFPIYF. The CDR3 coding sequence is TGTGCCAGCAGCCAGGAAGACGGATTTCCCATATATTTT.

This clonotype was seen a handful of times. The CDR3: CASSILDGTPNEKLFF. The CDR3 DNA follows: TGTGCCAGTAGTATCCTTGACGGGACGCCGAATGAAAAACTGTTTTTT. The chain has TRBV19 and TRBJ1-4; D might be TRBD1 (5 bases). The CDR3 is 16 residues long. Trimming took off 3 bases at V and 5 bases at J, with 16 bases between the two ends. The germline CDR1 and CDR2 sequences are LNHDA and SQIVND (reference sequence).

This clonotype was found many times. The chain joins TRBV7-2 to TRBJ2-7, with 8 bases that match TRBD1. V lost 1 base, J lost 5 bases, and 7 bases stayed unmatched. The CDR3 totals 15 residues. Germline-derived CDR1 and CDR2 are SGHTA and FQGNSA. CDR3: CASSLVQGAFDEQYF. The CDR3 DNA reads TGTGCCAGCAGCTTAGTTCAGGGGGCGTTCGACGAGCAGTACTTC.

This clonotype has a count of ten or more. CDR3 sequence: CASTQNRGQREQFF. CDR3 nucleotide sequence: TGTGCCAGCACCCAGAACAGGGGGCAAAGAGAGCAGTTCTTC. This chain uses TRBV2 with TRBJ2-1, with TRBD1 matching 9 bases. Unmatched junction bases numbered 11, after V lost 7 bases and J lost 10 bases. The CDR3 is made up of 14 amino acids. CDR1 SNHLY and CDR2 FYNNEI come from the germline V gene.

This clonotype was recorded many times. The rearrangement links TRBV18 to TRBJ2-3, with 8 bases aligning to TRBD2. Germline V lookup: CDR1 KGHSH, CDR2 LQKENI. V was clipped by 6 bases and J by 0 bases; unmatched bases: 8. The CDR3 has 16 residues. CDR3 sequence reads: CASSLTSGLSTDTQYF. CDR3 in DNA: TGTGCCAGCTCCCTCACTAGCGGTCTCAGCACAGATACGCAGTATTTT.

This clonotype has a count of ten or more. The chain is built from TRBV12-3 or TRBV12-4 and TRBJ2-7, with D perhaps matching TRBD1 (5 bases). CDR3 size: 13 residues. Deletions cut 9 bases from V and 3 bases from J, with 15 bases between. In DNA, the CDR3 is TGTGCCAGTGCCCCAGGGTCCCTCTACGAGCAGTACTTC. Translation gives CASAPGSLYEQYF.

V is TRBV24-1 and J is TRBJ2-2; 9 bases map to TRBD1. Trimming took 5 bases from V and 4 from J; bases not matched to a gene: 10. The V gene's germline CDR1 is KGHDR and CDR2 SFDVKD. The CDR3 spans 17 residues. The CDR3 coding sequence is TGTGCCACCAGTGGCTTGGGACAGGGCTGGTCCACCGGGGAGCTGTTTTTT. It yields the protein CATSGLGQGWSTGELFF.

In its sample, this clonotype was seen many times. The V and J genes are TRBV4-1 and TRBJ1-3; no clear D gene. The CDR3 covers 15 residues. V shed 0 bases and J shed 2 bases, with 8 bases lying between them. CDR1 and CDR2 (germline): MGHRA, YSYEKL. The CDR3 protein is CASSQDYGAGNTIYF. CDR3 DNA: TGCGCCAGCAGCCAAGACTACGGGGCTGGAAACACCATATATTTT.

Concerning this clonotype: Since a much larger clone is just one base distant, this may be a read error. The rearrangement links TRBV10-3 to TRBJ2-5; TRBD1 aligns across 7 bases. The CDR3 sequence is 15 residues long. From germline, CDR1 is ENHRY and CDR2 SYGVKD. The CDR3 DNA reads TGTGCCATCGGTGAGTACGACAGGGACCAAGAGACCCAGTACTTC. Encoded protein: CAIGEYDRDQETQYF.

This clonotype was seen only a few times. V is TRBV28 and J is TRBJ2-3; 7 bases fit TRBD2. Unmatched junction bases numbered 22, after V lost 4 bases and J lost 0 bases. Per the germline V gene, CDR1 is MDHEN and CDR2 is SYDVKM. This CDR3 has 21 amino acids. The CDR3 sequence: CASSSRRLRGGLRGSTDTQYF. The CDR3 nucleotides are TGTGCCAGCAGTTCCCGACGTCTCCGCGGGGGACTCCGGGGGAGCACAGATACGCAGTATTTT.

This clonotype was counted ten times or more. The V gene is TRBV29-1, the J gene TRBJ1-4; TRBD1 agrees at 8 bases. The V segment lost 2 bases and the J segment 6 bases; nucleotides outside the gene matches: 2. CDR3 length: 13 amino acids. Germline values: CDR1 SQVTM, CDR2 ANQGSEA. CDR3 region: CSVETGGDEKLFF. The CDR3, as DNA: TGCAGCGTTGAAACAGGGGGGGATGAAAAACTGTTTTTT.

This clonotype was counted at least ten times. Here the CDR3 omits its conserved ending phenylalanine or tryptophan, so a read error is the likely source. It is unclear where the CDR3 begins or ends on the DNA, so no DNA is shown, and the CDR3 is as TCRdb lists it. The chain carries TRBV10-1 and TRBJ2-7; the table assigns TRBD1, which was not confirmed against the DNA. The germline CDR1 and CDR2 sequences are WNHNN and SYGVQD (reference sequence). Ends included, the CDR3 has 12 residues. This chain's CDR3 is CASSESNQFPSP.

The chain has TRBV20-1 and TRBJ2-1; no clear D. CDR1 is DFQATT and CDR2 is SNEGSKA in the germline V gene (reference sequence). Trimming removed 0 bases at V and 2 bases at J, with 8 bases between. The CDR3 loop spans 14 amino acids. CDR3 nucleotides: TGCAGTGCTAGAGATGGGCGAACCTACAATGAGCAGTTCTTC. Encoded protein: CSARDGRTYNEQFF.

This clonotype was picked up many times. This rearrangement joins TRBV7-8 to TRBJ2-2; D gene uncertain. CDR1 and CDR2 (germline): SGHVS, FQNEAQ. V was shortened by 0 bases and J by 8 bases, with 7 bases between the two germline ends. The CDR3 covers 13 residues. The CDR3 bases are TGTGCCAGCAGCTTAGCGGAGTTAGGGGAGCTGTTTTTT. Translating gives CASSLAELGELFF.

This clonotype was seen ten or more times. The chain recombines TRBV30 with TRBJ2-1, with no clear D. Between the trimmed V and J ends, which lost 0 bases and 6 bases, there was a span of 9 bases. The CDR3 has 13 amino acids. The germline V gene has CDR1 GTSNPN and CDR2 SVGIG (reference sequence). CDR3 DNA sequence: TGTGCCTGGAGTGTTCTGACTCGCAATGAGCAGTTCTTC. Translation gives CAWSVLTRNEQFF.

V usage is TRBV4-1 and J usage is TRBJ2-7, with 10 bases matching TRBD2. The germline CDR1 and CDR2 sequences are MGHRA and YSYEKL. CDR3 length equals 14 residues. The trim removed 4 bases at V and 7 bases at J, leaving 7 bases unmatched. The CDR3 region has the DNA TGCGCCAGCAGCCCCAATGAACTAGCGGGGGAGCAGTACTTC. This translates into CASSPNELAGEQYF.

The table lists this clonotype with many counts. The J gene is TRBJ2-5, the V gene TRBV13, with D possibly called TRBD1 or TRBD2 (6 bases each). Germline V gene sequence: CDR1 PRHDT, CDR2 FYEKMQ (reference sequence). The CDR3 consists of 14 residues. The ends were cut back, 3 bases at V and 6 bases at J, with 14 bases in the middle. The DNA of the CDR3 is TGTGCCAGCAGCTTGTTCTCCGGGGGCAAGACCCAGTACTTC. Translation: CASSLFSGGKTQYF.

In its sample, this clonotype is medium-sized. V is TRBV12-3 or TRBV12-4 and J is TRBJ1-1; D remains unclear. Deletions cut 8 bases from V and 5 bases from J, with 9 bases between. This CDR3 comprises 11 residues. The chain's CDR3 is CASGMRTEAFF. In DNA form, the CDR3 reads TGTGCCAGCGGGATGAGGACTGAAGCTTTCTTT.